This T cell receptor beta chain was retrieved from a study of identical twins. The cDNA had a unique molecular identifier and a template-switch universal primer site. TCRdb reanalysed the 5' RACE reads using MiXCR and keeps one entry per CDR3 protein. The table includes 450,000 or so distinct CDR3 sequences, approximately 15% detected once. General observations from the study: Interpretation of the results relied on cross-sectional statistical analysis and not on following the same donors. Where beta out-of-frame sequences were concerned, excess twin sharing was weaker.

Note on this clonotype: The antigen is undetermined.

V was pared by 1 base and J by 4 bases, with 17 bases between. The V gene's germline CDR1 is MGHRA and CDR2 YSYEKL. CDR3 length equals 17 residues. The sample was also linked to a second study, of yellow fever vaccine responses in identical twins. Turning to that study: Twins' vaccine T cell response reportedly gave the appearance of partial convergence and partial personalization.

V is TRBV4-1 and J is TRBJ2-1; possibly TRBD2 for D (6 bases). Sequenced sample: CD4+ T cells sorted from blood. This receptor was obtained from a woman aged 18 to 35 in good health. CDR3 DNA: TGCGCCAGCAGCCAAGCCCTGGGGGGACTCTCATACAATGAGCAGTTCTTC. It encodes CASSQALGGLSYNEQFF.